This passage covers 22 T cell receptor beta chains from one sample sequenced in a study of CD8+ T cells in alopecia areata. cDNA prepared by RNA extraction and subsequent reverse transcription served as the template for sequencing. This table comes from immunoSEQ multiplex PCR, and its TCRdb copy is limited to in-frame clones, with some not included. The sample holds a few hundred thousand clones, just over 65% seen once. Indicated treatment: oral pan-JAK inhibitor, 5-10 mg twice daily. Sequencing was performed on CD4+ T cells sorted from blood, taken at approximately week 42, from a patient treated with tofacitinib. Receptors originate from a human donor with alopecia areata.

The V gene is TRBV7-2, the J gene TRBJ2-7; maybe TRBD2 (6 bases). The CDR3 is 15 residues long. Between the trimmed V and J ends, which lost 2 bases and 0 bases, there was a span of 11 bases. Germline CDR1 SGHTA, CDR2 FQGNSA. The CDR3 loop reads CASSLLAALSYEQYF. The CDR3 DNA reads TGTGCCAGCAGCTTATTAGCGGCCCTCTCCTACGAGCAGTACTTC.

This clone appeared a single time. The chain is built from TRBV9 and TRBJ2-3; 9 bases map to TRBD2. The CDR3 runs 16 residues. The V gene's germline CDR1 is SGDLS and CDR2 YYNGEE. Unmatched junction bases numbered 8, after V lost 2 bases and J lost 4 bases. The DNA of the CDR3 is TGTGCCAGCAGCGTTCGCGGCGGGGGGGCCGCAGATACGCAGTATTTT. As protein: CASSVRGGGAADTQYF.

The rearrangement links TRBV4-3 to TRBJ2-7; D might be TRBD2 (5 bases). CDR1 and CDR2 from the germline V gene are LGHNA and YSLEER. The CDR3 consists of 15 residues. The germline V and J ends were trimmed by 0 bases and 2 bases, with 11 bases remaining between them. The CDR3: CASSQEIASTYEQYF. DNA for the CDR3: TGCGCCAGCAGCCAAGAGATAGCGTCTACCTACGAGCAGTACTTC.

A few counts support this clone. This chain links TRBV29-1 with TRBJ1-5; D perhaps matches TRBD1 (5 bases). The CDR3 extends over 12 amino acids. Deletions cut 6 bases from V and 3 bases from J, with 9 bases between. Germline V CDR1 and CDR2: SQVTM, ANQGSEA. As DNA, the CDR3 is TGCAGCGTGGGGGGAGCCAATCAGCCCCAGCATTTT. As protein: CSVGGANQPQHF.

The rearrangement links TRBV29-1 to TRBJ1-1; D remains unclear. CDR1 is SQVTM, CDR2 ANQGSEA, per germline. V lost 5 bases and J 3 bases, leaving 7 bases between the germline ends. The CDR3 covers 11 residues. The CDR3 is CSVSFHTEAFF. The CDR3 DNA sequence: TGCAGCGTTTCCTTCCACACTGAAGCTTTCTTT.

The chain employs TRBV29-1 and TRBJ1-2; D ambiguous. Trimming took 2 bases from V and 6 from J, leaving 13 bases between them. This CDR3 has 13 residues. CDR1 and CDR2 (germline): SQVTM, ANQGSEA. The CDR3 region has the DNA TGCAGCGTTGAAAAGGCAGTCGGGGATGGCTACACCTTC. Its protein is CSVEKAVGDGYTF.

This clone was counted only a few times. The J gene is TRBJ1-4, the V gene TRBV4-1; possible D gene TRBD1, 6 bases. The CDR3 spans 17 residues. Germline CDR1 MGHRA, CDR2 YSYEKL. Trimming removed 1 base from V and 0 bases from J, with 12 bases in between. CDR3 sequence (DNA): TGCGCCAGCAGCCAAGGGAGACAGGAGACAACTAATGAAAAACTGTTTTTT. Its protein product is CASSQGRQETTNEKLFF.

This clone was detected only a few times. The V call is TRBV7-2, the J call TRBJ1-1, with unresolved D. Germline V gene data show CDR1 as SGHTA and CDR2 as FQGNSA. The CDR3 runs to 13 residues. Trimming took 3 bases from V and 1 from J, leaving 6 bases between them. CDR3 coding DNA: TGTGCCAGCAGCTTCAGCAGGAACACTGAAGCTTTCTTT. As protein: CASSFSRNTEAFF.

This clone came up a few times. This chain joins TRBV7-6 and TRBJ2-7, with 8 positions matching TRBD2. The germline gives CDR1 SGHVS, CDR2 FNYEAQ. This CDR3 is built from 14 residues. The V and J ends lost 1 base and 3 bases, in that order; junction bases with no gene match: 2. The CDR3 DNA is TGTGCCAGCAGCTTAGATGCGGGGGGCTACGAGCAGTACTTC. Translation: CASSLDAGGYEQYF.

The chain links TRBV30 to TRBJ1-5, with 9 bases lining up with TRBD1. This CDR3 spans 18 amino acids. The J segment lost 2 bases and the V segment lost 3 bases, leaving 14 bases of the junction unmatched. Germline V gene data show CDR1 as GTSNPN and CDR2 as SVGIG (reference sequence). CDR3 region: CAWSELTRDRAGNQPQHF. In nucleotides, the CDR3 is TGTGCCTGGAGCGAACTGACCCGGGACAGGGCTGGCAATCAGCCCCAGCATTTT.

This clone was seen a handful of times. The V gene is TRBV29-1, the J gene TRBJ2-2, with D uncertain. CDR3 size: 11 residues. V lost 7 bases, J lost 5 bases, and 8 bases lay in between. In germline, CDR1 is SQVTM, CDR2 ANQGSEA. In DNA form, the CDR3 reads TGCAGCGGTCAGAGGACCGGGGAGCTGTTTTTT. Amino acid sequence: CSGQRTGELFF.

This clone was recorded only once. The V call is TRBV15, the J call TRBJ2-4, with a possible D match to TRBD2 (6 bases). The CDR3 is 13 residues long. The V and J ends lost 5 bases and 6 bases respectively, with 11 bases between them. Germline CDR1 LNHNV, CDR2 YYDKDF (reference sequence). CDR3: CATSGGERNIQYF. The DNA for the CDR3 is TGTGCCACCAGCGGAGGGGAACGAAACATTCAGTACTTC.

This sequence joins TRBV11-2 and TRBJ2-6; D unclear. Deletions cut 6 bases from V and 0 bases from J, with 9 bases between. CDR1 SGHAT and CDR2 FQNNGV come from the germline V gene. The CDR3 runs to 15 residues. The CDR3 coding sequence is TGTGCCAGCAGAAAAGGGCTCTCTGGGGCCAACGTCCTGACTTTC. Protein: CASRKGLSGANVLTF. Filled out from reference TRBV11-2 and TRBJ2-6, the complete variable domain reads EAGVAQSPRYKIIEKRQSVAFWCNPISGHATLYWYQQILGQGPKLLIQFQNNGVVDDSQLPKDRFSAERLKGVDSTLKIQPAKLEDSAVYLCASRKGLSGANVLTFGAGSRLTVL.

The chain is built from TRBV7-2 and TRBJ2-7; 9 nucleotides match TRBD1. This CDR3 has 18 amino acids. V shed 5 bases and J 5 bases; nucleotides not matched to a gene: 19. Germline V lookup: CDR1 SGHTA, CDR2 FQGNSA. CDR3 protein: CASSPTPGMGTGLHEQYF. For the CDR3, the DNA is TGTGCCAGCAGCCCTACCCCCGGCATGGGGACAGGGTTACACGAGCAGTACTTC.

This clone has a single count. CDR3 protein: CASSSKTAGNQPQHF. CDR3 sequence (DNA): TGTGCCAGCAGCTCTAAGACGGCGGGGAATCAGCCCCAGCATTTT. The chain combines TRBV11-2 with TRBJ1-5; unclear D gene. This CDR3 is built from 15 residues. CDR1 is SGHAT, CDR2 FQNNGV, per germline. Trimming shortened V by 4 bases and J by 4 bases, and 14 bases separated the two germline ends.

The V call is TRBV29-1, the J call TRBJ1-2; the D is unclear. This CDR3 is 12 amino acids long. The V gene lost 4 bases and the J gene lost 4 bases, with 10 bases spanning the gap. Germline V gene lookup returns CDR1 SQVTM and CDR2 ANQGSEA. The CDR3 DNA sequence: TGCAGCGTTGGGGCATCGATCTATGGCTACACCTTC. Its protein is CSVGASIYGYTF.

This clone occurred a few times. The rearrangement uses TRBV29-1 and TRBJ1-5, with D possibly being TRBD1 (6 bases). Trimming pared 5 bases from V and 3 bases from J, leaving 14 bases between. Germline CDR1 is SQVTM and CDR2 is ANQGSEA. CDR3 size: 14 residues. Here the CDR3 DNA reads TGCAGCGTTACGGATGGGACATACAATCAGCCCCAGCATTTT. Translated, it gives CSVTDGTYNQPQHF.

The chain couples TRBV14 to TRBJ2-4; 8 nucleotides agree with TRBD1. The DNA end favors TRBJ2-7, so the J call may be wrong. This CDR3 spans 14 amino acids. Germline lookup yields CDR1 SGHDN and CDR2 FVKESK. The CDR3 sequence is CASSPRTGHFEQYF. The CDR3 region has the DNA TGTGCCAGCAGCCCACGGACAGGGCACTTCGAGCAGTACTTC.

This chain joins TRBV7-9 and TRBJ2-7; D possibly corresponds to TRBD1 (6 bases). The CDR3 has 13 residues. From germline, CDR1 is SEHNR and CDR2 FQNEAQ (reference sequence). V lost 7 bases and J 3 bases, leaving 13 bases between the germline ends. DNA of the CDR3: TGTGCCAGCACCCAAGGACAGTACTACGAGCAGTACTTC. It translates to CASTQGQYYEQYF.

The chain recombines TRBV30 with TRBJ1-6; 7 positions match TRBD1. V lost 7 bases, J lost 7 bases, and 7 bases stayed unmatched. Germline lookup yields CDR1 GTSNPN and CDR2 SVGIG (reference sequence). CDR3 length: 13 amino acids. CDR3 amino acids: CASRGQTNSPLHF. The DNA for the CDR3 is TGTGCCTCGAGGGGACAGACAAATTCACCCCTCCACTTT.

The V gene is TRBV19, the J gene TRBJ1-2; maybe TRBD1 (5 bases). Trimming shortened V by 9 bases and J by 4 bases, and 27 bases separated the two germline ends. This CDR3 contains 17 residues. Germline assignment: CDR1 LNHDA and CDR2 SQIVND (reference sequence). The CDR3 DNA reads TGTGCCAGCTGGACACCGGGACCTAACATGAAGTTCTATGGCTACACCTTC. This encodes CASWTPGPNMKFYGYTF.

The chain employs TRBV11-2 and TRBJ2-1, with unresolved D. The CDR3 covers 10 residues. Trimming left V 8 bases short and J 4 bases short, with 3 bases between. Germline CDR1 SGHAT, CDR2 FQNNGV. In nucleotides, the CDR3 is TGTGCCAGCGGGTACAATGAGCAGTTCTTC. Its protein is CASGYNEQFF.